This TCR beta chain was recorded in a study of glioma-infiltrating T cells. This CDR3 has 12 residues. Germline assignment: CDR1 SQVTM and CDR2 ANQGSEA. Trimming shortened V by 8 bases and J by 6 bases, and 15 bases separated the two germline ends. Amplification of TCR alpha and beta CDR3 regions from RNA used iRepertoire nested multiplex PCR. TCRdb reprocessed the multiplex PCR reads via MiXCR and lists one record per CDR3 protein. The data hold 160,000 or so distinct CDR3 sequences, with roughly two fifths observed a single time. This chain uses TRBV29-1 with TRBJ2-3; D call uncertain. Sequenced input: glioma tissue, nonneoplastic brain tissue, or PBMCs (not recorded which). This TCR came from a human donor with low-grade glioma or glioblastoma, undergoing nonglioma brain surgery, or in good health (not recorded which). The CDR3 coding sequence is TGCAGCACTAACGTGGGATCGGATACGCAGTATTTT. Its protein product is CSTNVGSDTQYF.